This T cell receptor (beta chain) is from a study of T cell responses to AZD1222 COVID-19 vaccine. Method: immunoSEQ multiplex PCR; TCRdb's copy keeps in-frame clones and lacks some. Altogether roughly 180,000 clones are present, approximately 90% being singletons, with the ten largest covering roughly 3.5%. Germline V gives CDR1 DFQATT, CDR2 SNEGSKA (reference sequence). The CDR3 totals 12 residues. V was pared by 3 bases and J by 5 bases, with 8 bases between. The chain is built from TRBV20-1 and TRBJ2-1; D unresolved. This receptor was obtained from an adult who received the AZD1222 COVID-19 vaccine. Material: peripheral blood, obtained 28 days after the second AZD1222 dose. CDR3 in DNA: TGCAGTGCTAGTAGCCTCAACAATGAGCAGTTCTTC. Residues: CSASSLNNEQFF.